The 21 T cell receptor beta chains in this list originate from one sample, sequenced in a study of T-cell reconstitution after alpha-beta-depleted transplantation in children. Unique molecular identifiers were used to barcode this TCRbeta library. TCRdb itself ran the PCR reads through MiXCR, one entry per CDR3 protein. The sample holds around 25,000 distinct CDR3 sequences, roughly a sixth seen once. The sample here was PBMCs, mostly from graft donor cells, taken 60 days after TCRalphabeta/CD19-depleted stem cell transplant. These receptor sequences come from a male patient aged 2 to 9 who had a stem cell transplant for acute lymphoblastic leukemia, so the T cells may come from the graft donor.

V usage is TRBV6-5 and J usage is TRBJ2-3; 9 nucleotides line up with TRBD1. Germline V gene sequence: CDR1 MNHEY, CDR2 SVGAGI. The CDR3 is 14 amino acids. V was clipped by 6 bases and J by 1 base; unmatched bases: 2. This CDR3 reads CASSRDRGTDTQYF. As DNA, the CDR3 is TGTGCCAGCAGCCGGGACAGGGGCACAGATACGCAGTATTTT.

This clonotype was seen at least ten times. The V and J genes are TRBV18 and TRBJ2-1, with 14 bases that match TRBD2. Unmatched junction bases numbered 9, after V lost 3 bases and J lost 8 bases. This CDR3 is 17 amino acids long. Germline-derived CDR1 and CDR2 are KGHSH and LQKENI. CDR3 sequence (DNA): TGTGCCAGCTCACCTACGTCCGGGACTAGCGGGAGCGATGAGCAGTTCTTC. It yields the protein CASSPTSGTSGSDEQFF.

At least ten counts were recorded for this clonotype. The chain has TRBV6-1 and TRBJ2-2; unclear D gene. Per germline, CDR1 MNHNS and CDR2 SASEGT. The CDR3 is 15 residues long. Trimming stripped 7 bases from V and 4 bases from J, with 16 bases between. The CDR3 spells CASTAGDSLTGELFF. Here the CDR3 DNA reads TGTGCCAGCACCGCCGGTGACTCCCTCACCGGGGAGCTGTTTTTT.

The J gene is TRBJ1-4, the V gene TRBV27; no clear D gene. The CDR3 contains 13 residues. V was clipped by 6 bases and J by 3 bases, with 8 bases between them. Germline CDR1 and CDR2: MNHEY and SMNVEV (reference sequence). This chain's CDR3 is CASSPGSNEKLFF. CDR3 DNA sequence: TGTGCCAGCAGCCCGGGTTCTAATGAAAAACTGTTTTTT.

V gene TRBV11-2 combines with J gene TRBJ2-1; 7 nucleotides align to TRBD2. The CDR3 has 15 amino acids. The ends lost 1 base at V and 8 bases at J; junction bases unmatched: 8. The V gene's germline CDR1 is SGHAT and CDR2 FQNNGV. In DNA form, the CDR3 reads TGTGCCAGCAGCTTAGTGGCGGGAGTATGGGATGAGCAGTTCTTC. Protein sequence: CASSLVAGVWDEQFF. The variable domain in full, completed from reference TRBV11-2 and TRBJ2-1, reads EAGVAQSPRYKIIEKRQSVAFWCNPISGHATLYWYQQILGQGPKLLIQFQNNGVVDDSQLPKDRFSAERLKGVDSTLKIQPAKLEDSAVYLCASSLVAGVWDEQFFGPGTRLTVL.

This clonotype appeared many times. The V call is TRBV12-3 or TRBV12-4, the J call TRBJ2-5, with D possibly called TRBD1 or TRBD2 (6 bases each). V was cut by 8 bases and J by 1 base, with 20 bases left in between. The CDR3 sequence is 16 residues long. The CDR3 is CASGGSGAFFQETQYF. The CDR3 bases are TGTGCCAGCGGCGGGTCGGGGGCCTTTTTCCAAGAGACCCAGTACTTC.

This clonotype has a count of ten or more. Mismatch with germline at one junction end may stem from a read error. The CDR3 region has the DNA TGTGCCAGCAGCTTAGATTTGGGACTAGCGGGGGCACTCTTC. This sequence encodes CASSLDLGLAGALF. The chain joins TRBV7-2 to TRBJ2-1, with TRBD2 matching 14 bases. Germline V gene sequence: CDR1 SGHTA, CDR2 FQGNSA. This CDR3 has 14 residues.

There are many counts of this clonotype. This chain joins TRBV9 and TRBJ2-3; 14 nucleotides match TRBD2. Germline assignment: CDR1 SGDLS and CDR2 YYNGEE. The CDR3 spans 19 residues. The V segment lost 2 bases and the J segment 1 base; nucleotides outside the gene matches: 9. The CDR3 nucleotides read TGTGCCAGCAGCGTCCGACCGGGACTAGCGGGGGTTCGCACAGATACGCAGTATTTT. Encoded protein: CASSVRPGLAGVRTDTQYF.

This clonotype was counted ten times or more. This rearrangement joins TRBV9 to TRBJ1-1; possibly TRBD1 for D (5 bases). The CDR3 extends over 14 amino acids. CDR1 and CDR2 from the germline V gene are SGDLS and YYNGEE. The ends were cut back, 7 bases at V and 1 base at J, with 14 bases in the middle. As DNA, the CDR3 is TGTGCCAGCGGCGGGGGGTCCCCGAACACTGAAGCTTTCTTT. Amino acids: CASGGGSPNTEAFF.

This clonotype was counted ten times or more. This chain links TRBV3-1 with TRBJ2-1; D is possibly TRBD1 or TRBD2 (5 bases each). Trimming removed 1 base at V and 4 bases at J, with 11 bases between. The CDR3 is 15 residues long. Per the germline V gene, CDR1 is LGHDT and CDR2 is YNNKEL (reference sequence). CDR3 amino acids: CASSQGGPFYNEQFF. In DNA form, the CDR3 reads TGTGCCAGCAGCCAAGGGGGACCCTTTTACAATGAGCAGTTCTTC.

The chain recombines TRBV6-2 or TRBV6-3 with TRBJ2-7, with D unresolved. Germline V lookup: CDR1 MNHEY, CDR2 SVGEGT. The V end lost 4 bases, the J end lost 1 base, and 5 bases lay between the germline ends. This CDR3 contains 12 residues. The CDR3 reads CASSSESYEQYF. The DNA of the CDR3 is TGTGCCAGCAGTTCCGAATCCTACGAGCAGTACTTC.

Ten or more counts support this clonotype. The V gene is TRBV12-3 or TRBV12-4, the J gene TRBJ2-5; the D is unclear. The CDR3 is 14 amino acids. Trimming took off 5 bases at V and 5 bases at J, with 15 bases between the two ends. The CDR3: CASSVNGGAETQYF. The CDR3 nucleotides are TGTGCCAGCAGTGTAAATGGCGGAGCCGAGACCCAGTACTTC.

The chain couples TRBV25-1 to TRBJ2-1; tentative D call: TRBD2 (5 bases). With 8 bases removed from V and 0 bases from J, the gap between germline ends came to 11 bases. Germline CDR1 and CDR2: MGHDK and SYGVNS. This CDR3 has 14 residues. The DNA for the CDR3 is TGTGCCAGCGGCAGCGGAACCTCCTACAATGAGCAGTTCTTC. It translates to CASGSGTSYNEQFF. Based on the CDR3 plus reference TRBV25-1 and TRBJ2-1, the full variable domain is EADIYQTPRYLVIGTGKKITLECSQTMGHDKMYWYQQDPGMELHLIHYSYGVNSTEKGDLSSESTVSRIRTEHFPLTLESARPSHTSQYLCASGSGTSYNEQFFGPGTRLTVL.

This sequence joins TRBV6-1 and TRBJ2-3; TRBD2 agrees at 9 bases. The CDR3 has 16 residues. Germline assignment: CDR1 MNHNS and CDR2 SASEGT. J gave up 3 bases and V 6 bases, and 10 bases lay outside the gene matches. In nucleotides, the CDR3 is TGTGCCAGCAGCCCGGGACTAGCAACGCTAACAGATACGCAGTATTTT. Protein product: CASSPGLATLTDTQYF.

This clonotype showed up many times. The V call is TRBV5-1, the J call TRBJ2-3; 13 bases are shared with TRBD2. CDR3 length equals 16 residues. The germline V gene encodes CDR1 SGHRS and CDR2 YFSETQ. The junction had 1 base not matched to a gene; V was cut back by 2 bases and J by 1 base. The CDR3 coding sequence is TGCGCCAGCAGCTTACTAGCGGGGGGGCGCACAGATACGCAGTATTTT. Its protein is CASSLLAGGRTDTQYF.

This clonotype was recorded many times. This rearrangement joins TRBV9 to TRBJ2-3, with TRBD2 matching over 12 bases. Germline V lookup: CDR1 SGDLS, CDR2 YYNGEE. This CDR3 spans 19 amino acids. J was trimmed by 0 bases and V by 0 bases; bases with no gene match: 8. CDR3 coding DNA: TGTGCCAGCAGCGTAGATACCGGGACTAGCGGGCAGAGCACAGATACGCAGTATTTT. It yields the protein CASSVDTGTSGQSTDTQYF.

V and J are TRBV7-2 and TRBJ2-5; TRBD2 matches at 7 bases. Looked up from germline, CDR1 is SGHTA and CDR2 is FQGNSA. Trimming cost V 4 bases and J 2 bases; bases outside gene matches: 7. The CDR3 is 15 amino acids. The CDR3 bases are TGTGCCAGCAGCTCACAAGCGGGGTGGCAAGAGACCCAGTACTTC. As protein: CASSSQAGWQETQYF.

The gene calls are TRBV6-6 and TRBJ2-7; maybe TRBD2 (6 bases). CDR1 is MNHNY, CDR2 SVGAGI, per germline (reference sequence). The CDR3 runs to 12 residues. V lost 4 bases to trimming and J lost 10 bases, with 14 bases between them. The CDR3 sequence: CASSSTAAGQYF. The CDR3, as DNA: TGTGCCAGCAGTTCGACCGCGGCGGGACAGTACTTC.

The CDR3 DNA reads TGTGCCACCCGGGAGAGTGGGGCAGGGTCACCCCTCCACTTT. Translating it yields CATRESGAGSPLHF. The J gene is TRBJ1-6, the V gene TRBV11-3; a weak D match, TRBD1 (5 bases). This CDR3 contains 14 residues. With 10 bases removed from V and 10 bases from J, the gap between germline ends came to 20 bases. Per the germline V gene, CDR1 is SGHNT and CDR2 is YENEEA.

This clonotype has more than one count but fewer than ten. This chain joins TRBV28 and TRBJ1-3; D call uncertain. The CDR3 spans 17 residues. Between the trimmed V and J ends, which lost 8 bases and 0 bases, there was a span of 20 bases. The germline gives CDR1 MDHEN, CDR2 SYDVKM. CDR3 nucleotide sequence: TGTGCCAGCGGAACCCCTCGACAAGGTCTCTCTGGAAACACCATATATTTT. This sequence encodes CASGTPRQGLSGNTIYF.

In its sample, this clonotype was seen a few times. The chain joins TRBV20-1 to TRBJ2-2; 11 nucleotides agree with TRBD2. There are 17 residues in the CDR3. Trimming took 3 bases from V and 1 from J; bases not matched to a gene: 7. From germline, CDR1 is DFQATT and CDR2 SNEGSKA (reference sequence). In DNA form, the CDR3 reads TGCAGTGCTAGTGTAGCGGGAGGGCAGAAGAACACCGGGGAGCTGTTTTTT. It is translated as CSASVAGGQKNTGELFF.